This T cell receptor (beta chain) was identified in a study of blood T cell repertoires in COVID-19. Turning to the study itself: Researchers got acute and convalescent COVID-19 samples from the United States, Italy and Spain. PBMCs, B-cell-depleted T cells, or T cells provided the cDNA or gDNA that made up the material.

Authors' methods: Nucleated cell number was recorded as an estimate derived from reference gene primer amplification. Sequencing was performed with immunoSEQ multiplex PCR; in TCRdb, only in-frame clones are kept and a portion is missing. From that table come the V and J calls and clone size; the DNA was used to work out D and trimming. Of 120,000 or so clones listed, less than 75% are singletons. V was trimmed by 5 bases and J by 0 bases, leaving 10 bases between them. This CDR3 spans 14 amino acids. Germline V CDR1 and CDR2: SGHAT, FQDESV (reference sequence). This receptor was identified in a woman in her sixties with acute or convalescent COVID-19. Sequencing was carried out using peripheral blood. This chain links TRBV11-1 with TRBJ2-5; D is undetermined. Written as DNA, the CDR3 is TGTGCCAGCAGCGGTGAACAGTACCAAGAGACCCAGTACTTC. It translates to CASSGEQYQETQYF. Supplemented by reference TRBV11-1 and TRBJ2-5, the full variable domain reads EAEVAQSPRYKITEKSQAVAFWCDPISGHATLYWYRQILGQGPELLVQFQDESVVDDSQLPKDRFSAERLKGVDSTLKIQPAELGDSAMYLCASSGEQYQETQYFGPGTRLLVL.